This T cell receptor (beta chain) was captured by sequencing in a study of OX40 agonist ivuxolimab in advanced cancers. Comment on this clone: Its target is not known.

The CDR3 covers 16 residues. With 0 bases removed from V and 8 bases from J, the gap between germline ends came to 20 bases. From germline, CDR1 is KGHSH and CDR2 LQKENI. Study conclusions and caveats: Low normalized T-cell clonal expansion also characterized some of the nonresponders. CD8+ T cells (on average) carried more expanded clones than CD4+ T cells.

Profiling relied on immunoSEQ multiplex PCR, and the TCRdb table lists in-frame clones only, not all of them. This table holds 80,000 to 100,000 clones, 80% to 90% found once. The V and J genes are TRBV18 and TRBJ2-7; D may correspond to TRBD1 or TRBD2 (6 bases each). This material consisted of CD4+ or CD8+ T cells sorted from blood, taken in a trial of the OX40 agonist ivuxolimab. The receptor was isolated from an adult with an advanced solid tumor such as melanoma, head and neck, liver or kidney cancer. This CDR3 is CASSPPATRGATKQYF. The CDR3 region has the DNA TGTGCCAGCTCACCACCAGCGACTAGGGGGGCTACGAAGCAGTACTTC.